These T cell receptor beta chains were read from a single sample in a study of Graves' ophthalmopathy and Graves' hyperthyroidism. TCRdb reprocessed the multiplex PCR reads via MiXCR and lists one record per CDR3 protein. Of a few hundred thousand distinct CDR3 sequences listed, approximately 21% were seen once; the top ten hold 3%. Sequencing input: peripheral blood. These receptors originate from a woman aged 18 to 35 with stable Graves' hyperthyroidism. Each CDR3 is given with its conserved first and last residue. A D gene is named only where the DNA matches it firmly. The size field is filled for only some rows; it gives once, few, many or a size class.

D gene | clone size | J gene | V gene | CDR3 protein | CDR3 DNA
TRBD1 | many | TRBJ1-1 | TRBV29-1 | CSVAGGTANTEAFF | TGCAGCGTGGCGGGGGGGACAGCGAACACTGAAGCTTTCTTT
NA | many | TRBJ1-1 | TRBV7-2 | CASSVWTEAFF | TGTGCCAGCAGCGTGTGGACTGAAGCTTTCTTT
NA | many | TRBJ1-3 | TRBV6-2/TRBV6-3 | CASSRAGGDTIYF | TGTGCCAGCAGCCGAGCGGGGGGCGACACCATATATTTT
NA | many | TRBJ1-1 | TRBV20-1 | CSARSSTREAFF | TGCAGTGCTAGATCGTCGACCAGGGAAGCTTTCTTT
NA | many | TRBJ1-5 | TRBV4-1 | CASSTAPGRSNQPQHF | TGCGCCAGCAGCACTGCTCCTGGCAGGAGCAATCAGCCCCAGCATTTT
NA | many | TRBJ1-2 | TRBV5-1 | CASSWNLDSYGYTF | TGCGCCAGCAGCTGGAACCTAGACAGCTATGGCTACACCTTC
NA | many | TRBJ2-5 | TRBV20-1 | CSARDRGGWWQETQYF | TGCAGTGCTAGAGATCGGGGCGGGTGGTGGCAAGAGACCCAGTACTTC
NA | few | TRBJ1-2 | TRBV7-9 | CASSLDNTF | TGTGCCAGCAGCTTAGACAACACCTTC
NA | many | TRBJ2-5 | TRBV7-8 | CASSLVPTRDETQYF | TGTGCCAGCAGCTTAGTCCCCACCCGGGACGAGACCCAGTACTTC
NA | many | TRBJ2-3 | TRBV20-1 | CSARDPILRDLDTQYF | TGCAGTGCTAGAGATCCAATTTTACGGGACCTAGATACGCAGTATTTT
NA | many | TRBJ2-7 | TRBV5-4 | CASSLQGSRSYEQYF | TGTGCCAGCAGCTTGCAGGGTTCAAGATCCTACGAGCAGTACTTC
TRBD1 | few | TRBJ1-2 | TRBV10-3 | CAISVPVRGRNGYTF | TGTGCCATCAGTGTGCCTGTCAGGGGGCGGAATGGCTACACCTTC
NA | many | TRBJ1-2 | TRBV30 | CAWGIGSGYTF | TGTGCCTGGGGAATAGGCTCTGGCTACACCTTC
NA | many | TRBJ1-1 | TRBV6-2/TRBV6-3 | CASIENTEAFF | TGTGCCAGCATCGAGAATACTGAAGCTTTCTTT
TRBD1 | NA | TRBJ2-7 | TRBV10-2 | CASSERQGVGSEQYF | TGCGCCAGCAGTGAGCGACAGGGGGTTGGGAGCGAGCAGTACTTC
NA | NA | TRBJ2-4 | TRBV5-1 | CASSPRRLGAKNIKYF | TGCGCCAGCAGCCCCCGACGGCTAGGGGCCAAAAACATTAAGTACTTC
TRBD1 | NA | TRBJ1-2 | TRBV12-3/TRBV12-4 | CASSFSGRPGQGAGYTF | TGTGCCAGCAGTTTTAGTGGGCGACCGGGACAGGGTGCTGGCTACACCTTC
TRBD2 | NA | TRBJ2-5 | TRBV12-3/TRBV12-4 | CASSFRVRLAEYQETQYF | TGTGCCAGCAGTTTCAGGGTCAGACTAGCGGAGTACCAAGAGACCCAGTACTTC
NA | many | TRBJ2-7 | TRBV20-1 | CSARGAGENYEQYF | TGCAGTGCTAGGGGGGCGGGAGAGAACTACGAGCAGTACTTC
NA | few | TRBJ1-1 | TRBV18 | CASSPGVGWNTEAFF | TGTGCCAGCTCACCGGGGGTGGGTTGGAACACTGAAGCTTTCTTT
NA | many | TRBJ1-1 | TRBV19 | CASSPQRIVTEAFF | TGTGCCAGTAGTCCACAGCGGATCGTCACTGAAGCTTTCTTT
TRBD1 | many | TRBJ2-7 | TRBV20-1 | CSPWDRDNYEQYF | TGCAGTCCGTGGGACAGGGATAATTACGAGCAGTACTTC
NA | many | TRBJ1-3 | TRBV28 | CASSSSGVSGNTIYF | TGTGCCAGCAGCTCTTCAGGGGTCTCTGGAAACACCATATATTTT
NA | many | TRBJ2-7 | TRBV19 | CASSPLYRAGYEQYF | TGTGCCAGTAGTCCTTTGTACAGGGCCGGGTACGAGCAGTACTTC
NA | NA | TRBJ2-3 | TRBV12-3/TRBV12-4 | CASSLGTRDTQYF | TGTGCCAGCAGTTTAGGTACACGAGATACGCAGTATTTT
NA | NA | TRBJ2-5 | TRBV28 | CASSHDREETQYF | TGTGCCAGCAGCCATGACAGAGAAGAGACCCAGTACTTC
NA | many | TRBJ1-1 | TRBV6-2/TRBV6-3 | CASSYGWRGTTEAFF | TGTGCCAGCAGTTACGGGTGGCGGGGGACTACTGAAGCTTTCTTT
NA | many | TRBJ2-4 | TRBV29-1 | CSVVRQTSMVQYF | TGCAGCGTTGTTCGGCAGACCTCCATGGTTCAGTACTTC
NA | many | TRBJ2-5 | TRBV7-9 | CASSSLRAVQETQYF | TGTGCCAGCAGCTCCCTGAGGGCGGTGCAAGAGACCCAGTACTTC
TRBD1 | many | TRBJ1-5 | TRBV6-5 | CASSYWDSINQPQHF | TGTGCCAGCAGTTACTGGGACAGTATCAATCAGCCCCAGCATTTT
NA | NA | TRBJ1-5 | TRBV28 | CASSLSPGYQPQHF | TGTGCCAGCAGTTTAAGTCCAGGGTATCAGCCCCAGCATTTT
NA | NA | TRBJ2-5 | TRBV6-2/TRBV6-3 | CASRPGTETQYF | TGTGCCAGCAGGCCGGGGACAGAGACCCAGTACTTC
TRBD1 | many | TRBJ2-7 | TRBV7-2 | CASSQNDRGEQYF | TGTGCCAGCAGCCAGAACGACAGGGGCGAGCAGTACTTC
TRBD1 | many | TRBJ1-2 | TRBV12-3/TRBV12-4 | CASSLRTWTGVYGYTF | TGTGCCAGCAGTTTACGGACTTGGACAGGAGTGTATGGCTACACCTTC
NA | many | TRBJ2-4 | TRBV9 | CASSVGSGAKNIQYF | TGTGCCAGCAGCGTAGGTAGCGGAGCCAAAAACATTCAGTACTTC
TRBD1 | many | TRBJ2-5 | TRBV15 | CATSHDRGQETQYF | TGTGCCACCAGCCATGACAGGGGGCAAGAGACCCAGTACTTC
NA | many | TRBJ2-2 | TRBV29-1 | CSVIRNTGELFF | TGCAGCGTTATACGCAACACCGGGGAGCTGTTTTTT
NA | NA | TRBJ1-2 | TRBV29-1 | CSVVQNYGYTF | TGCAGCGTTGTACAGAACTATGGCTACACCTTC
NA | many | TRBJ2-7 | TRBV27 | CASTSQGTDEQYF | TGTGCCAGCACCTCCCAGGGGACGGACGAGCAGTACTTC
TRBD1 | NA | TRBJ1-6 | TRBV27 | CASRSGTGGTPLHF | TGTGCCAGCAGGTCCGGGACAGGGGGCACACCCCTCCACTTT
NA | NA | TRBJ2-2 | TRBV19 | CARAGGLDPGELFF | TGTGCCAGAGCAGGGGGGCTAGACCCCGGGGAGCTGTTTTTT
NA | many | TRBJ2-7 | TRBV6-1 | CASSKRGSYEQYF | TGTGCCAGCTCAAAAAGGGGCAGTTACGAGCAGTACTTC
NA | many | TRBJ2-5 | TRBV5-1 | CASSRGDSQETQYF | TGCGCCAGCAGCCGCGGGGACAGCCAAGAGACCCAGTACTTC
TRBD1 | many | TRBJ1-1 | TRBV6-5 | CASSSGTGREAFF | TGTGCCAGCAGTTCCGGGACAGGGCGTGAAGCTTTCTTT
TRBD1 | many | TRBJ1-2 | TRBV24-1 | CATSDKTGGYGYTF | TGTGCCACCAGTGACAAGACAGGGGGCTATGGCTACACCTTC
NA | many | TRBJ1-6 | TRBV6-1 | CASREELLHF | TGTGCCAGCAGGGAAGAACTTCTCCACTTT
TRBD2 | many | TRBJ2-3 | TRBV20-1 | CSARPLAVADTQYF | TGCAGTGCTAGACCCCTAGCGGTGGCGGATACGCAGTATTTT
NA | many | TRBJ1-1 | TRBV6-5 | CASSYRFGRGISEAFF | TGTGCCAGCAGTTACCGATTCGGCAGGGGTATCAGTGAAGCTTTCTTT
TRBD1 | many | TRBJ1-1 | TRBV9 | CASSVEGTGVFF | TGTGCCAGCAGCGTAGAAGGGACAGGGGTCTTCTTT
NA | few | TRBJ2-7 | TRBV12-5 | CASGSNSVYEQYF | TGTGCTAGTGGTTCAAACAGTGTGTACGAGCAGTACTTC
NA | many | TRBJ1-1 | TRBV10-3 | CAIRAGLLNTEAFF | TGTGCCATCAGAGCGGGACTGCTGAACACTGAAGCTTTCTTT
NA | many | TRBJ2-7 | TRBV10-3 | CAISGASLTSEQYF | TGTGCCATCTCAGGAGCGTCTCTCACCAGCGAGCAGTACTTC
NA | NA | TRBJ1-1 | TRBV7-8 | CASIPQGTMRMNTEAFF | TGTGCCAGCATACCTCAGGGGACAATGAGAATGAACACTGAAGCTTTCTTT
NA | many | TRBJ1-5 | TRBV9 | CASSVGGVNQPQHF | TGTGCCAGCAGCGTAGGAGGGGTCAATCAGCCCCAGCATTTT
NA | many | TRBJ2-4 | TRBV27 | CASRNLDRMDIQYF | TGTGCCAGCCGAAACCTCGACAGAATGGACATTCAGTACTTC
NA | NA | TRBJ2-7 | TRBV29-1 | CSISNGGYEQYF | TGCAGCATCTCGAACGGGGGCTACGAGCAGTACTTC
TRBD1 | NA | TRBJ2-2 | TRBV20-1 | CSANRGDTGELFF | TGCAGTGCTAACAGGGGAGACACCGGGGAGCTGTTTTTT
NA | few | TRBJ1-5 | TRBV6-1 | CASSDGDSNQPQHF | TGTGCCAGCAGTGATGGGGACTCCAATCAGCCCCAGCATTTT
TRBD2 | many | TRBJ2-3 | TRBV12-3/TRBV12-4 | CASLRTSGTDTQYF | TGTGCCAGCCTGCGGACTAGCGGCACAGATACGCAGTATTTT